The 21 T cell receptor beta chains listed next were all sequenced from one sample in a study of T cell responses to AZD1222 COVID-19 vaccine. Measured with immunoSEQ multiplex PCR; TCRdb has only the in-frame clones, and not every one. The repertoire holds 200,000 or so clones, with approximately 93% as singletons. The source material was peripheral blood, sampled 28 days after the second AZD1222 dose. These receptors originate from an adult who received the AZD1222 COVID-19 vaccine.

The J gene is TRBJ1-2, the V gene TRBV12-3 or TRBV12-4, with D maybe TRBD1 (6 bases). Trimming left V 5 bases short and J 5 bases short, with 9 bases between. This CDR3 is 12 amino acids long. For the CDR3, the DNA is TGTGCCAGCAGTGGGGGCAGGTATGGCTACACCTTC. Its protein is CASSGGRYGYTF.

The rearrangement uses TRBV3-1 (or the pseudogene TRBV3-2) and TRBJ2-3; D is possibly TRBD1 (5 bases). Germline lookup yields CDR1 LGHDT and CDR2 YNNKEL (reference sequence). V dropped 1 base and J dropped 6 bases, with 11 bases sitting between them. The CDR3 totals 14 residues. The CDR3 DNA follows: TGTGCCAGCAGCCAAGTTGCGACAGCTGATACGCAGTATTTT. Its protein product is CASSQVATADTQYF.

The chain couples TRBV19 to TRBJ1-5; 9 bases are a match to TRBD1. V gave up 8 bases and J gave up 1 base; unmatched junction bases: 15. The CDR3 runs to 18 residues. From germline, CDR1 is LNHDA and CDR2 SQIVND (reference sequence). CDR3 in amino acids: CASGTRDRVALSNQPQHF. The CDR3 bases are TGTGCCAGTGGGACCCGGGACAGGGTTGCCCTCAGCAATCAGCCCCAGCATTTT.

The V gene is TRBV7-2, the J gene TRBJ2-1; 8 bases align to TRBD1. The germline gives CDR1 SGHTA, CDR2 FQGNSA. The CDR3 totals 15 residues. V gave up 5 bases and J gave up 2 bases; unmatched junction bases: 5. CDR3: CASSADRGTYNEQFF. CDR3 DNA: TGTGCCAGCAGCGCCGACAGGGGCACCTACAATGAGCAGTTCTTC.

This clone was seen only a few times. The chain combines TRBV7-9 with TRBJ2-2; D may be TRBD2 (5 bases). V lost 7 bases to trimming and J lost 0 bases, with 12 bases between them. This CDR3 is built from 15 residues. Germline V gives CDR1 SEHNR, CDR2 FQNEAQ (reference sequence). In nucleotides, the CDR3 is TGTGCCAGCACCCCTCGGGGTACGAACACCGGGGAGCTGTTTTTT. This gives the protein CASTPRGTNTGELFF.

V and J are TRBV6-1 and TRBJ2-3; 8 nucleotides agree with TRBD1. Germline CDR1 and CDR2: MNHNS and SASEGT. The J segment lost 5 bases and the V segment lost 0 bases, leaving 13 bases of the junction unmatched. There are 18 residues in the CDR3. CDR3 loop: CASSEASTGTGSLDTQYF. As DNA, the CDR3 is TGTGCCAGCAGTGAAGCCTCTACCGGGACAGGTTCATTAGATACGCAGTATTTT.

This clone was observed a few times. J is TRBJ2-7 and V is TRBV30; TRBD1 matches at 10 bases. V lost 3 bases and J lost 2; bases outside the gene matches: 7. Germline CDR1 is GTSNPN and CDR2 is SVGIG (reference sequence). The CDR3 consists of 15 residues. The CDR3 reads CAWSLTGTGAYEQYF. The CDR3 DNA is TGTGCCTGGAGCCTTACCGGGACAGGGGCCTACGAGCAGTACTTC.

The chain joins TRBV7-2 to TRBJ2-1; TRBD2 might be the D (6 bases). Trimming left V 1 base short and J 12 bases short, with 13 bases between. The CDR3 length is 13 residues. Germline V gene sequence: CDR1 SGHTA, CDR2 FQGNSA. Here the CDR3 DNA reads TGTGCCAGCAGCTTAGGGAGGGTCCAGGGGCAGTTCTTC. Translation gives CASSLGRVQGQFF.

This clone was detected only once. The V and J genes are TRBV7-8 and TRBJ2-1, with no clear D. Germline CDR1 is SGHVS and CDR2 is FQNEAQ. V gave up 1 base and J gave up 2 bases, with 12 bases separating them. The CDR3 loop spans 16 amino acids. For the CDR3, the DNA is TGTGCCAGCAGCTTAGGTGGGGATTGGACCTACAATGAGCAGTTCTTC. This encodes CASSLGGDWTYNEQFF.

The rearrangement joins TRBV20-1 to TRBJ1-1; D not resolved. Germline loops: CDR1 DFQATT, CDR2 SNEGSKA (reference sequence). The CDR3 is 11 amino acids. The V gene lost 5 bases and the J gene lost 1 base, with 5 bases spanning the gap. CDR3 region: CSAHKNTEAFF. CDR3 sequence (DNA): TGCAGTGCTCACAAGAACACTGAAGCTTTCTTT.

This sequence joins TRBV5-1 and TRBJ2-5, with 8 positions matching TRBD2. This CDR3 has 14 amino acids. Germline V CDR1 and CDR2: SGHRS, YFSETQ. The junction had 3 bases not matched to a gene; V was cut back by 0 bases and J by 5 bases. This CDR3 is CASSLVAGPETQYF. CDR3 DNA: TGCGCCAGCAGCTTGGTAGCGGGGCCGGAGACCCAGTACTTC.

V usage is TRBV7-3 and J usage is TRBJ2-1; D may be TRBD2 (6 bases). The CDR3 has 13 residues. CDR1 and CDR2 from the germline V gene are SGHTA and FQGTGA. Trimming pared 5 bases from V and 15 bases from J, leaving 20 bases between. CDR3 in DNA: TGTGCCAGCAGCGAAAGCATGGAGCGGGCAATGTTCTTC. Protein: CASSESMERAMFF.

The chain couples TRBV7-2 to TRBJ1-5, with TRBD1 matching 7 bases. From germline, CDR1 is SGHTA and CDR2 FQGNSA. The J segment lost 4 bases and the V segment lost 6 bases, leaving 12 bases of the junction unmatched. The CDR3 has 16 residues. This CDR3 reads CASRSPGTERNQPQHF. In DNA form, the CDR3 reads TGTGCCAGCAGGTCTCCCGGGACAGAAAGAAATCAGCCCCAGCATTTT.

The chain combines TRBV12-3 or TRBV12-4 with TRBJ2-7; 7 bases align to TRBD1. The CDR3 has 13 amino acids. With 5 bases clipped from V and 5 bases from J, the junction kept 6 bases outside the gene matches. The CDR3: CASSPRDSDEQYF. The CDR3 DNA is TGTGCCAGCAGTCCTCGGGACAGTGACGAGCAGTACTTC.

The rearrangement uses TRBV5-4 and TRBJ1-1; D remains unclear. The CDR3 covers 14 residues. V was clipped by 4 bases and J by 0 bases, with 10 bases between them. The germline gives CDR1 SGHNT, CDR2 YYREEE (reference sequence). The CDR3 protein is CASSPAGLNTEAFF. The CDR3 DNA reads TGTGCCAGCAGCCCGGCCGGGTTGAACACTGAAGCTTTCTTT.

The chain links TRBV18 to TRBJ1-2; D is unresolved. Trimming left V 3 bases short and J 2 bases short, with 10 bases between. Germline CDR1 is KGHSH and CDR2 is LQKENI. The length of the CDR3 is 14 residues. CDR3 coding DNA: TGTGCCAGCTCACCGGGAACCCAAAACTATGGCTACACCTTC. The encoded protein is CASSPGTQNYGYTF.

The sample holds one count of this clone. The genes are TRBV5-6 and TRBJ2-1; 12 nucleotides match TRBD2. Germline-derived CDR1 and CDR2 are SGHDT and YYEEEE. This CDR3 region has 18 residues. The ends lost 0 bases at V and 6 bases at J; junction bases unmatched: 10. CDR3: CASSLDRLGLAGTNEQFF. The CDR3 DNA reads TGTGCCAGCAGCTTGGACCGACTAGGACTAGCGGGGACCAATGAGCAGTTCTTC.

Written as DNA, the CDR3 is TGTGCCAGCAGCTTAAGGGGACAGGTTAATGAAAAACTGTTTTTT. The encoded protein is CASSLRGQVNEKLFF. The chain is built from TRBV7-9 and TRBJ1-4, with 8 bases fitting TRBD1. V shed 2 bases and J 4 bases; nucleotides not matched to a gene: 3. Germline V CDR1 and CDR2: SEHNR, FQNEAQ (reference sequence). This CDR3 region has 15 residues.

The count of this clone is one. The chain joins TRBV6-5 to TRBJ1-2; D is uncertain. Germline V gene data show CDR1 as MNHEY and CDR2 as SVGAGI. This CDR3 has 13 residues. The germline V and J ends were trimmed by 6 bases and 7 bases, with 15 bases remaining between them. The CDR3 DNA sequence: TGTGCCAGCAGGCCGGACCGAGGCTCTGGCTACACCTTC. It specifies CASRPDRGSGYTF.

About this clone itself: In the same sample, other DNA sequences code for this CDR3. The chain uses TRBV20-1 and TRBJ1-2; D not resolved. Trimming shortened V by 3 bases and J by 4 bases, and 6 bases separated the two germline ends. Germline V lookup: CDR1 DFQATT, CDR2 SNEGSKA (reference sequence). The CDR3 runs to 11 residues. CDR3 in DNA: TGCAGTGCTAGTGGTGGCTATGGCTACACCTTC. This gives the protein CSASGGYGYTF.

The chain uses TRBV11-2 and TRBJ2-3; 8 bases agree with TRBD1. Trimming at V came to 5 bases and at J to 2 bases, leaving 6 bases not matched to a gene. The length of the CDR3 is 15 residues. Germline V CDR1 and CDR2: SGHAT, FQNNGV. CDR3 region: CASSPQTGVTDTQYF. CDR3 DNA sequence: TGTGCCAGCAGCCCCCAGACAGGGGTCACAGATACGCAGTATTTT. Full variable domain (outside the CDR3, taken from reference TRBV11-2 and TRBJ2-3): EAGVAQSPRYKIIEKRQSVAFWCNPISGHATLYWYQQILGQGPKLLIQFQNNGVVDDSQLPKDRFSAERLKGVDSTLKIQPAKLEDSAVYLCASSPQTGVTDTQYFGPGTRLTVL.